This TCR beta chain was documented in a study of identical twins. A universal primer site came from template switching; cDNA carried unique molecular identifiers. TCRdb reanalysed the 5' RACE reads using MiXCR and keeps one entry per CDR3 protein. The data show hundreds of thousands of distinct CDR3 sequences, approximately 22% seen once. This clonotype occurred many times. The data also belong to a second study, concerning T cells expressing NK-cell markers. As that report states: In the group of eight sequenced donors, seven were HCMV-seropositive and one was seronegative. Also leading the CD3+CD56-NKG2C+ fraction in a handful of donors were these clonotypes.

What was sequenced was PBMCs. The TCR was taken from a woman between 18 and 29 years old in good health.

The CDR3 DNA follows: TGTGCCAGCAGCTCTGCAGGGCGAGGGACCTACGAGCAGTACTTC. As protein: CASSSAGRGTYEQYF. The chain links TRBV5-5 to TRBJ2-7; the D gene could be TRBD1 or TRBD2 (5 bases each). Germline V gives CDR1 SGHKS, CDR2 YYEKEE (reference sequence). Trimming cost V 3 bases and J 2 bases, with 15 bases left between them. This CDR3 has 15 residues.